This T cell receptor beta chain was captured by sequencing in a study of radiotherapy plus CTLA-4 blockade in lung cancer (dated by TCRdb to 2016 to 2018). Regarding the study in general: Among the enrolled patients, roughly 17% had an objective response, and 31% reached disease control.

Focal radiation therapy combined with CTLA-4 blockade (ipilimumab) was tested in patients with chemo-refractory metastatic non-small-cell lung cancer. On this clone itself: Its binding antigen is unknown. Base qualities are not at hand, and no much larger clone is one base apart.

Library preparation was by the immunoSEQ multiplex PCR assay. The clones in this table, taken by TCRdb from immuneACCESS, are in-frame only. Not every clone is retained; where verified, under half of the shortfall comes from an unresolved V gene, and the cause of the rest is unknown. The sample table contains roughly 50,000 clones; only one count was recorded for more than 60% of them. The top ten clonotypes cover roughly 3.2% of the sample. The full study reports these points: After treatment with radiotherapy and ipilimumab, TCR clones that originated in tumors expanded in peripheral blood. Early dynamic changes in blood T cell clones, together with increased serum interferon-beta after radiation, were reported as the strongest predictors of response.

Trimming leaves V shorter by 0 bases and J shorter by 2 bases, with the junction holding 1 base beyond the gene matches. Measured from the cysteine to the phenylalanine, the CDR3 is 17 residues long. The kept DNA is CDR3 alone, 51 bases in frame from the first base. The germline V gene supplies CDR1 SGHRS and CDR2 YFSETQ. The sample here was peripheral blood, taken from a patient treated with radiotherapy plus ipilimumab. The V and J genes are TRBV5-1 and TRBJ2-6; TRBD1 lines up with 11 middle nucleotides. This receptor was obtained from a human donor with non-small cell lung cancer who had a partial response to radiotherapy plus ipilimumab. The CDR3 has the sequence CASSLGTGGAGANVLTF. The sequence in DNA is TGCGCCAGCAGCTTGGGGACAGGGGGCGCTGGGGCCAACGTCCTGACTTTC.